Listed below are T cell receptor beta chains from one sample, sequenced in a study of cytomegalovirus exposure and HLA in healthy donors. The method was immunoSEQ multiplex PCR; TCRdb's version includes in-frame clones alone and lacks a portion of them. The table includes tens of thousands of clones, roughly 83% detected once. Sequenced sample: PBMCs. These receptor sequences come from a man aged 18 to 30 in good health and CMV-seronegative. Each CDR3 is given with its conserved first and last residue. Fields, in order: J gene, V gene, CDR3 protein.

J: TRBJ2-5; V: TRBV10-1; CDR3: CASSEVRGRFETQYF
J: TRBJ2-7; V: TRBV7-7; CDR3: CASSLGQASSYEQYF
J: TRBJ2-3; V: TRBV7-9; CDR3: CASSLSQATDTQYF
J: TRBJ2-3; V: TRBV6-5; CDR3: CASSYEGGLPDTQYF
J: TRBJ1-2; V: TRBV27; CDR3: CASSLRQTGSYTF
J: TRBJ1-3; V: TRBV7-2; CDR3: CASSLLSGARIFSGNTIYF
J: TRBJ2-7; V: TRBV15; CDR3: CATSREPVAVAAEQYF
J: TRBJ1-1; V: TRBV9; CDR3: CASSVWAGTEAFF
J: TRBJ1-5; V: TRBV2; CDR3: CASSNRGLGPQHF
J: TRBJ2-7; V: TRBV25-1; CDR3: CASRDIAGEQYF
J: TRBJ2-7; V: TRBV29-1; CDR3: CSVEEQGSSYEQYF
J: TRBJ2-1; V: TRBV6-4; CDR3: CASSELQGAEQFF